This entry features one T cell receptor beta chain sequence. The antigen is not known. The CDR3 extends over 11 amino acids. With 7 bases clipped from V and 5 bases from J, the junction kept 0 bases outside the gene matches. The germline V gene encodes CDR1 SNHLY and CDR2 FYNNEI. The record originates from a study of cytomegalovirus exposure and HLA in healthy donors. Whole-study findings and limits: The classifier reportedly diagnosed cytomegalovirus status with high sensitivity and specificity.

The assay was immunoSEQ multiplex PCR, and TCRdb's table has in-frame clones only and misses some. The table lists 150,000 to 200,000 clones, around nine tenths of them singletons, with less than 3.5% in the top ten. Sequencing used PBMCs. The gene calls are TRBV2 and TRBJ2-5; 8 bases are shared with TRBD2. The sequence came from a man between 18 and 29 years old in good health and CMV-seropositive. The CDR3: CASTGGETQYF. CDR3 DNA sequence: TGTGCCAGCACGGGGGGGGAGACCCAGTACTTC.